Listed here are 12 T cell receptor beta chains from one sample, sequenced in a study of response to subunit inactivated influenza vaccine. TCRdb recomputed calls from the RT-PCR reads with MiXCR, one row per CDR3 protein. The sample yields 530,000 or so distinct CDR3 sequences, roughly 10% seen once. The starting material was PBMCs from blood, obtained on the day of vaccination. The source of these receptors is a man between 50 and 59 years old who received an inactivated influenza vaccine.

The J gene is TRBJ1-2, the V gene TRBV5-1, with a weak D call TRBD1 (6 bases). The CDR3 has 15 amino acids. Germline CDR1 is SGHRS and CDR2 is YFSETQ. The V end was cut by 0 bases, the J end by 0 bases, with 9 bases between. The CDR3 bases are TGCGCCAGCAGCTTGGGGACAGTCTCTAACTATGGCTACACCTTC. Amino acids: CASSLGTVSNYGYTF.

V and J are TRBV14 and TRBJ2-3; TRBD2 matches at 10 bases. From germline, CDR1 is SGHDN and CDR2 FVKESK. The V and J ends lost 4 bases and 6 bases, in that order; junction bases with no gene match: 7. The CDR3 runs 15 residues. The CDR3 bases are TGTGCCAGCAGCCCATTAGCGGGGGGTATGGATACGCAGTATTTT. Protein: CASSPLAGGMDTQYF.

This clonotype was recorded many times. V and J are TRBV12-3 or TRBV12-4 and TRBJ2-1; D gene uncertain. Trimming cost V 4 bases and J 7 bases, with 5 bases left between them. The length of the CDR3 is 11 residues. CDR3 in amino acids: CASSSGNEQFF. DNA for the CDR3: TGTGCCAGCAGTTCTGGGAATGAGCAGTTCTTC.

The chain is built from TRBV10-3 and TRBJ2-3; no reliable D call. CDR3 length equals 11 residues. CDR1 and CDR2 (germline): ENHRY, SYGVKD. The germline V and J ends were trimmed by 11 bases and 0 bases, with 6 bases remaining between them. This CDR3 is CASVSTDTQYF. CDR3 in DNA: TGTGCCTCCGTCAGCACAGATACGCAGTATTTT.

This clonotype has a handful of counts. The chain is built from TRBV29-1 and TRBJ2-7, with 7 positions matching TRBD1. This CDR3 region has 12 residues. Germline-derived CDR1 and CDR2 are SQVTM and ANQGSEA. Trimming cost V 3 bases and J 3 bases; bases outside gene matches: 2. CDR3 DNA sequence: TGCAGCGTTGAGGGACAGAACTACGAGCAGTACTTC. It translates to CSVEGQNYEQYF.

At least ten counts were recorded for this clonotype. This rearrangement joins TRBV7-2 to TRBJ2-5; TRBD2 matches at 7 bases. CDR3 length: 14 amino acids. Germline V gives CDR1 SGHTA, CDR2 FQGNSA. With V trimmed by 4 bases and J by 0 bases, 2 bases remained unmatched. CDR3 DNA sequence: TGTGCCAGCAGCTCAAGCGGGAACCAAGAGACCCAGTACTTC. It yields the protein CASSSSGNQETQYF.

This clonotype was recorded at least ten times. The chain couples TRBV5-5 to TRBJ2-3; 7 bases map to TRBD2. Losses at the gene ends were 2 bases for V and 1 base for J; bases not matched to a gene: 4. Germline CDR1 is SGHKS and CDR2 is YYEKEE (reference sequence). The CDR3 runs 15 residues. CDR3 nucleotide sequence: TGTGCCAGCAGCTTCCGCGGGGGAGGCACAGATACGCAGTATTTT. Encoded protein: CASSFRGGGTDTQYF. Using reference TRBV5-5 and TRBJ2-3 for the parts outside the CDR3, the full variable domain is DAGVTQSPTHLIKTRGQQVTLRCSPISGHKSVSWYQQVLGQGPQFIFQYYEKEERGRGNFPDRFSARQFPNYSSELNVNALLLGDSALYLCASSFRGGGTDTQYFGPGTRLTVL.

This clonotype was seen more than once but under ten times. V and J are TRBV20-1 and TRBJ2-7; 11 nucleotides agree with TRBD1. The CDR3 loop spans 18 amino acids. CDR1 and CDR2 from the germline V gene are DFQATT and SNEGSKA (reference sequence). Losses at the gene ends were 4 bases for V and 3 bases for J; bases not matched to a gene: 17. The CDR3 sequence is CSAKGSDRGHRNDYEQYF. The CDR3 DNA is TGCAGTGCTAAGGGTTCGGACAGGGGGCACCGGAATGACTACGAGCAGTACTTC.

This chain connects TRBV6-1 to TRBJ1-6, with 7 bases aligning to TRBD1. Germline V gives CDR1 MNHNS, CDR2 SASEGT. This CDR3 has 15 amino acids. V lost 6 bases and J lost 6; bases outside the gene matches: 8. CDR3 in DNA: TGTGCCAGCAGCCGTCTTAGACAGGGTAATTCACCCCTCCACTTT. Its protein product is CASSRLRQGNSPLHF.

This clonotype was seen repeatedly, ten times or more. The chain couples TRBV12-3 or TRBV12-4 to TRBJ1-5, with D hard to call. The CDR3 is 11 amino acids. The V end was cut by 1 base, the J end by 9 bases, with 4 bases between. The CDR3 nucleotides are TGTGCCAGCAGTTTAGTCGGGCCCCAGCATTTT. Translated, it gives CASSLVGPQHF.

V usage is TRBV2 and J usage is TRBJ2-4; D is unresolved. Germline CDR1 reads SNHLY; CDR2 reads FYNNEI. This CDR3 contains 14 residues. Trimming left V 3 bases short and J 4 bases short, with 10 bases between. The CDR3 loop is CASSDLGSKNIQYF. CDR3 DNA: TGTGCCAGCAGTGATTTGGGGTCTAAAAACATTCAGTACTTC.

This clonotype has more than one count but fewer than ten. The rearrangement uses TRBV5-4 and TRBJ2-7; TRBD2 matches 9 bases. Trimming took 4 bases from V and 1 from J; bases not matched to a gene: 3. CDR1 and CDR2 from the germline V gene are SGHNT and YYREEE (reference sequence). The CDR3 length is 14 residues. The CDR3 here is CASSAGGPSYEQYF. The CDR3 DNA reads TGTGCCAGCAGCGCGGGGGGGCCTTCCTACGAGCAGTACTTC.